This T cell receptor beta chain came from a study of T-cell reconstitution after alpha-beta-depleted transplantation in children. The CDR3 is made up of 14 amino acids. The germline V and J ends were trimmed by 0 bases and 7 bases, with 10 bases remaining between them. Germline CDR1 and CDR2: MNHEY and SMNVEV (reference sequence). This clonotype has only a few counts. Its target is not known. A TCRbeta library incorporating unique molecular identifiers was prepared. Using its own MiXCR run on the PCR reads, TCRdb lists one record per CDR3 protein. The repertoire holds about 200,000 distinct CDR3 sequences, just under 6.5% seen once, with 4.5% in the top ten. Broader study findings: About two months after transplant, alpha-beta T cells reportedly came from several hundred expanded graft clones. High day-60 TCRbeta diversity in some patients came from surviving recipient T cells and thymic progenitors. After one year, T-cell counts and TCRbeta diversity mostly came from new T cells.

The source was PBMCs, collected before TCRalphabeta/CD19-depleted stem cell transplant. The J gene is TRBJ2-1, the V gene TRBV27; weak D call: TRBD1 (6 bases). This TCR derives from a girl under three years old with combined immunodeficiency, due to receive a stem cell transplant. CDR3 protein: CASSLSRGLNEQFF. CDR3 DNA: TGTGCCAGCAGTTTATCCAGGGGTTTGAATGAGCAGTTCTTC.